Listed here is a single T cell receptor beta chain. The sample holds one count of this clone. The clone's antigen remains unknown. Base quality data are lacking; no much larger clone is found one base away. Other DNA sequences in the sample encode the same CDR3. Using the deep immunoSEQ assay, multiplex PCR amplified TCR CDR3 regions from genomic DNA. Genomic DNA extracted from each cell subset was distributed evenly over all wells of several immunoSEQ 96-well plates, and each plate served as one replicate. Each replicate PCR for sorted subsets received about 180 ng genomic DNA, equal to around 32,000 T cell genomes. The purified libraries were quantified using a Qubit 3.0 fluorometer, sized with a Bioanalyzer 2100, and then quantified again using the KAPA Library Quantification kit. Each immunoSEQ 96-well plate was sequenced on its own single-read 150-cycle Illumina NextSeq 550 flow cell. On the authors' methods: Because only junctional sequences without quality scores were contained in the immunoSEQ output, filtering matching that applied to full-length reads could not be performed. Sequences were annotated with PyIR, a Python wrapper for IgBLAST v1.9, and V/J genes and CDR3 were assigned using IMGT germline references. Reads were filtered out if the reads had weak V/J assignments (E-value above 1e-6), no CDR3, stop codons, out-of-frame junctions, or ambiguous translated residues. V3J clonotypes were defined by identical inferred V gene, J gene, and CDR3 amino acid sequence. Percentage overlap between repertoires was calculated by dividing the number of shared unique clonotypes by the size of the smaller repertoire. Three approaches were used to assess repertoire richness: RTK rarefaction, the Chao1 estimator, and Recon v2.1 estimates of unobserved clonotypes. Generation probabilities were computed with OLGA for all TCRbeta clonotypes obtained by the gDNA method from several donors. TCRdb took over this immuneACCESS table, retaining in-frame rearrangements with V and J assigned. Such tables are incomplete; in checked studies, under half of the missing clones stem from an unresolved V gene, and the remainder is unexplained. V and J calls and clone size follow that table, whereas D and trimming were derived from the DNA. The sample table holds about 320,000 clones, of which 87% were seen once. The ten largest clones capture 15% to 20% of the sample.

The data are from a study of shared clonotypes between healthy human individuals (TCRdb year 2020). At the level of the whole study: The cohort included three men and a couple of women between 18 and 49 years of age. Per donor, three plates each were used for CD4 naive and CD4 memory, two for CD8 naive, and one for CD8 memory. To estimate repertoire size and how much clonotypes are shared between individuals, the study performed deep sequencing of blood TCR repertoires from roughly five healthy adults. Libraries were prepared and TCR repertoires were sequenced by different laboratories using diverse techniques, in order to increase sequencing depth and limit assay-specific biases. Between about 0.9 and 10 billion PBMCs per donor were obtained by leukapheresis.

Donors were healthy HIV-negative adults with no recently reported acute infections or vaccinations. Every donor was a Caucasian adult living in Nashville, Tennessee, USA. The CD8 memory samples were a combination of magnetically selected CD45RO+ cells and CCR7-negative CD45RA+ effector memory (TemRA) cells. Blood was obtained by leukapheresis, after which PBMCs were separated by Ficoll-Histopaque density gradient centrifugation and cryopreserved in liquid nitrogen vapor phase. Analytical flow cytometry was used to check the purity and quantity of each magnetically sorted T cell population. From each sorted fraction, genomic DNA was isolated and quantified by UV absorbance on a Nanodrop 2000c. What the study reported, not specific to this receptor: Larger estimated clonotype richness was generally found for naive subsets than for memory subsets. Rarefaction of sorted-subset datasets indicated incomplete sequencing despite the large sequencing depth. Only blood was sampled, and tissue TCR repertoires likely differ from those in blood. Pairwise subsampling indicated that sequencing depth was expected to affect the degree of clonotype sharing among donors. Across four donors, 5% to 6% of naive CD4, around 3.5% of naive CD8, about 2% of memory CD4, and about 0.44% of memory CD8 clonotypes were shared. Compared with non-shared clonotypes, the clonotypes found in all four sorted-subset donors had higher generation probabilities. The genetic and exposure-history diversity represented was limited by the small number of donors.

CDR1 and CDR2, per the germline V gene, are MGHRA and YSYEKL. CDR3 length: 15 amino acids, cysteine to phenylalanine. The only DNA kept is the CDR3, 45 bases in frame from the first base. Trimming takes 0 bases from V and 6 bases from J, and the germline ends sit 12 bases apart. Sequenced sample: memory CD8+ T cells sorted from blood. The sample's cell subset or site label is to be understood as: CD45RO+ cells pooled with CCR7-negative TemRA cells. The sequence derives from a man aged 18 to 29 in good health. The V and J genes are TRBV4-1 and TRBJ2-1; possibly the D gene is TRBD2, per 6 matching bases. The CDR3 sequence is CASSQDRAGPNEQFF. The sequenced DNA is TGCGCCAGCAGCCAAGATCGCGCGGGGCCCAATGAGCAGTTCTTC.